In this sample, the clone carrying this T cell receptor (beta chain) turned up many times. Its cognate antigen is unknown. It was by two-round multiplex PCR that TCR beta CDR3 was amplified from genomic DNA. Primers were specific to each TRBV and TRBJ gene in first-round PCR. Each CDR3 protein is one row after TCRdb ran MiXCR on the multiplex PCR reads. The sample holds roughly 24,000 distinct CDR3 sequences, about 41% seen once. The sample belongs to a study of prognosis after radiotherapy for stage I lung cancer. Overall study context: Not a single patient was given any concurrent therapy alongside stereotactic body radiotherapy, also referred to as SBRT.

V gave up 0 bases and J gave up 7 bases; unmatched junction bases: 11. Germline V gene lookup returns CDR1 MNHEY and CDR2 SMNVEV (reference sequence). The CDR3 runs 16 residues. Study results and caveats: Patients who developed distant metastases had lower Shannon entropy after stereotactic body radiation therapy.

Researchers took 6 to 7 milliliters of peripheral blood at each of two time points. This receptor was taken from a donor at least 50 years old with non-small cell lung cancer. The source was PBMCs, collected before or after stereotactic body radiation therapy (not recorded which). This chain uses TRBV27 with TRBJ2-5, with 7 bases matching TRBD1. The CDR3 loop reads CASSLSQGMPRLTQYF. The CDR3 region has the DNA TGTGCCAGCAGTTTATCACAGGGGATGCCAAGACTGACCCAGTACTTC.